This TCR beta chain was profiled in a study of T cell repertoires in ileal Crohn's disease. Per sample, roughly 500 nanograms of biopsy DNA were TCRB immunosequenced. The repertoire was sequenced with immunoSEQ multiplex PCR; TCRdb's copy has only in-frame clones and lacks some. The sample includes more than 25,000 clones, 80% of them seen just once. Note on this clone: Its matching antigen is unknown.

General observations from the study: Compared with non-smokers, active smokers at surgery showed more clonal expansions. High-frequency clones were more common in sorted CD8 than CD4 cells. Endoscopic recurrence occurred in every patient whose clonality exceeded 26.8%.

J gave up 4 bases and V 4 bases, and 10 bases lay outside the gene matches. CDR1 is MGHRA, CDR2 YSYEKL, per germline. CDR3 length: 16 residues. The receptor comes from an adult with Crohn's disease. The sequencing sample was made of ileal tissue. The chain carries TRBV4-1 and TRBJ2-5, with TRBD2 matching over 9 bases. CDR3 amino acids: CASSPRGGRAGETQYF. The CDR3 DNA reads as TGCGCCAGCAGCCCGAGGGGCGGGAGGGCGGGAGAGACCCAGTACTTC.